One and the same sample provided the 13 T cell receptor beta chains below, sequenced in a study of blood T cell repertoires in COVID-19. The table came from immunoSEQ multiplex PCR; TCRdb's copy has only in-frame clones and leaves some out. Here the sample spans fewer than 80,000 clones, around 88% being singletons. Sequencing input: peripheral blood. These receptors all come from a man aged 25-45 years with acute or convalescent COVID-19.

CDR3 DNA sequence: TGTGCCAGCAAGCGGGAGGGCCCCACCGGGGAGCTGTTTTTT. This gives the protein CASKREGPTGELFF. V gene TRBV2 combines with J gene TRBJ2-2, with 10 bases that match TRBD2. The V gene's germline CDR1 is SNHLY and CDR2 FYNNEI. The CDR3 covers 14 residues. V was pared by 7 bases and J by 4 bases, with 3 bases of the junction left unmatched.

The chain joins TRBV28 to TRBJ2-3, with D possibly being TRBD2 (6 bases). Between the trimmed V and J ends, which lost 2 bases and 1 base, there was a span of 13 bases. Germline CDR1 MDHEN, CDR2 SYDVKM. The CDR3 extends over 16 amino acids. This CDR3 reads CASSLKGGGGTDTQYF. The CDR3 DNA follows: TGTGCCAGCAGTTTAAAAGGCGGAGGGGGCACAGATACGCAGTATTTT.

The genes are TRBV6-4 and TRBJ1-5, with D tentatively TRBD1 (6 bases). Per germline, CDR1 MRHNA and CDR2 SNTAGT. Between the trimmed V and J ends, which lost 8 bases and 11 bases, there was a span of 25 bases. The CDR3 has 15 residues. CDR3 DNA sequence: TGTGCCAGCCCGACACAAGTCTTTGCGCAGGGGACCCAGCATTTT. Translated, it gives CASPTQVFAQGTQHF.

Turning to this clone: The junction differs from germline at one of its ends, possibly a read error. V is TRBV7-7 and J is TRBJ2-2; 15 bases align to TRBD2. This CDR3 spans 21 amino acids. Germline assignment: CDR1 SSHAT and CDR2 FNYEAQ (reference sequence). The CDR3 spells CASSPNPMGLAGGTGTGELFF. The CDR3 DNA reads as TGTGCTAGCAGCCCCAATCCCATGGGACTAGCGGGAGGTACGGGCACCGGGGAGCTGTTTTTT.

The V gene is TRBV19, the J gene TRBJ2-1, with a tentative D call TRBD2 (6 bases). Trimming shortened V by 5 bases and J by 6 bases, and 11 bases separated the two germline ends. From germline, CDR1 is LNHDA and CDR2 SQIVND (reference sequence). This CDR3 spans 13 amino acids. The CDR3 loop is CASSFSSANEQFF. CDR3 nucleotide sequence: TGTGCCAGTAGTTTCTCTAGCGCCAATGAGCAGTTCTTC.

V gene TRBV10-3 combines with J gene TRBJ2-5, with a weak D call TRBD2 (6 bases). The CDR3 extends over 12 amino acids. Trimming left V 2 bases short and J 7 bases short, with 8 bases between. CDR1 and CDR2 from the germline V gene are ENHRY and SYGVKD. CDR3: CAISEGGWTQYF. As DNA, the CDR3 is TGTGCCATCAGTGAGGGGGGGTGGACCCAGTACTTC.

The J gene is TRBJ2-7, the V gene TRBV7-9; TRBD2 matches 13 bases. Germline CDR1 is SEHNR and CDR2 is FQNEAQ (reference sequence). The V gene end was trimmed by 2 bases and the J gene end by 4 bases; junction bases not matched to a gene: 2. This CDR3 is built from 15 residues. In nucleotides, the CDR3 is TGTGCCAGCAGCTTAATGACTAGCGGGAGGTACGAGCAGTACTTC. It codes for CASSLMTSGRYEQYF.

The V gene is TRBV4-2, the J gene TRBJ2-7; D is perhaps TRBD1 (6 bases). Germline V lookup: CDR1 LGHNA, CDR2 YNFKEQ. Trimming removed 0 bases from V and 5 bases from J, with 11 bases in between. CDR3 length: 14 residues. The CDR3 loop reads CASSQEKGVNEQYF. The CDR3 bases are TGTGCCAGCAGCCAAGAAAAGGGGGTCAACGAGCAGTACTTC.

V is TRBV30 and J is TRBJ1-4; the match to TRBD1 covers 8 bases. Per the germline V gene, CDR1 is GTSNPN and CDR2 is SVGIG (reference sequence). This CDR3 has 15 residues. V lost 2 bases and J lost 4; bases outside the gene matches: 6. The CDR3 protein is CAWSPGQGNNEKLFF. CDR3 bases: TGTGCCTGGAGTCCCGGACAGGGCAATAATGAAAAACTGTTTTTT.

V usage is TRBV19 and J usage is TRBJ1-5; D unclear. The CDR3 spans 16 residues. The V and J ends lost 3 bases and 0 bases respectively, with 12 bases between them. Germline values: CDR1 LNHDA, CDR2 SQIVND (reference sequence). The CDR3 coding sequence is TGTGCCAGTAGTATCTTGCTCAGGTCTAGCAATCAGCCCCAGCATTTT. Protein sequence: CASSILLRSSNQPQHF.

This clone was observed at least ten times. This sequence joins TRBV10-1 and TRBJ2-7; no reliable D call. The CDR3 runs 14 residues. V was clipped by 5 bases and J by 4 bases, with 15 bases between them. CDR1 and CDR2 from the germline V gene are WNHNN and SYGVQD (reference sequence). CDR3 DNA: TGCGCCAGCAGTCCAGATGCCGACGGGTACGAGCAGTACTTC. It is translated as CASSPDADGYEQYF.

CDR3: CASSLGGLTDTQYF. The CDR3 DNA sequence: TGTGCCAGCAGCTTAGGTGGGCTCACAGATACGCAGTATTTT. The chain has TRBV11-3 and TRBJ2-3, with D unclear. Germline loops: CDR1 SGHNT, CDR2 YENEEA. The CDR3 extends over 14 amino acids. V lost 1 base, J lost 2 bases, and 7 bases lay in between.

Only one count was recorded for this clone. V usage is TRBV5-4 and J usage is TRBJ1-5; D remains unclear. This CDR3 spans 15 amino acids. Germline loops: CDR1 SGHNT, CDR2 YYREEE (reference sequence). V was clipped by 2 bases and J by 5 bases, with 14 bases between them. The CDR3 is CASSFSPSPHQPQHF. CDR3 nucleotides: TGTGCCAGCAGCTTTTCCCCCAGTCCTCATCAGCCCCAGCATTTT.